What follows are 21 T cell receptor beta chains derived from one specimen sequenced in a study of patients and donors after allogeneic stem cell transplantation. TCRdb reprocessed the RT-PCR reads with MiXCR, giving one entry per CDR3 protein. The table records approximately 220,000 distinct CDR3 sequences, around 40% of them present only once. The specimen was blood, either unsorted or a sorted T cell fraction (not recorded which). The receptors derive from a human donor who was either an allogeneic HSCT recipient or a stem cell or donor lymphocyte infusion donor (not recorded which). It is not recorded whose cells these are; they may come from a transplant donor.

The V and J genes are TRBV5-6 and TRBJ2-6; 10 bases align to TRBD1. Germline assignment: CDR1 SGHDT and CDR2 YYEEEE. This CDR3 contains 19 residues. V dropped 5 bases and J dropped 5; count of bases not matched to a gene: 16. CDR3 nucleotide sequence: TGTGCCAGCAGTTACGACAGGGGGCGAAACGCAGGTTGGGCCAACGTCCTGACTTTC. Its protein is CASSYDRGRNAGWANVLTF.

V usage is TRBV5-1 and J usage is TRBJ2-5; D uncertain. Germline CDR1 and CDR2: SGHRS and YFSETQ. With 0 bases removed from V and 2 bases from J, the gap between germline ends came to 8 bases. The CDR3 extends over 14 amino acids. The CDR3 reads CASSLGQSQETQYF. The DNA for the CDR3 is TGCGCCAGCAGCTTGGGGCAAAGTCAAGAGACCCAGTACTTC.

The chain's CDR3 is CASSLLDSQETQYF. Here the CDR3 DNA reads TGTGCCAGCAGTTTACTAGACAGCCAAGAGACCCAGTACTTC. The J gene is TRBJ2-5, the V gene TRBV12-3 or TRBV12-4, with D perhaps TRBD1 (5 bases). The CDR3 runs 14 residues. V dropped 2 bases and J dropped 1 base, with 8 bases sitting between them.

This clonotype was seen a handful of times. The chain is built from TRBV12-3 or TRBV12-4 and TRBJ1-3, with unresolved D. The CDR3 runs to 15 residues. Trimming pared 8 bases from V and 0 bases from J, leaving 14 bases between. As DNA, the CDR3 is TGTGCCAGCGGCGACGGACTACTCTCTGGAAACACCATATATTTT. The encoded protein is CASGDGLLSGNTIYF.

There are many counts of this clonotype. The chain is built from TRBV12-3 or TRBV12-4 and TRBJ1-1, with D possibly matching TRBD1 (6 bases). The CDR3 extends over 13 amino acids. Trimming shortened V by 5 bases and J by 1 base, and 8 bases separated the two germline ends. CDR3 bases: TGTGCCAGCAGTGGACAGCCGAACACTGAAGCTTTCTTT. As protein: CASSGQPNTEAFF.

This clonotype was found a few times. CDR3: CSASPIQLPRGGYTF. CDR3 bases: TGCAGTGCTAGCCCGATACAGCTCCCTAGGGGGGGCTACACCTTC. This chain uses TRBV20-1 with TRBJ1-2; perhaps TRBD1 as D (6 bases). The CDR3 totals 15 residues. The germline V gene encodes CDR1 DFQATT and CDR2 SNEGSKA (reference sequence). V lost 3 bases to trimming and J lost 8 bases, with 22 bases between them.

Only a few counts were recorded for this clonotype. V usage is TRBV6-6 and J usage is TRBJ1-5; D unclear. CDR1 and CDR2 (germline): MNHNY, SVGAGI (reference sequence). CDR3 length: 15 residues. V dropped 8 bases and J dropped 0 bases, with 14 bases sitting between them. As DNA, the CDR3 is TGTGCCAGCCTTCCGGGGTACCATAGCAATCAGCCCCAGCATTTT. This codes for CASLPGYHSNQPQHF.

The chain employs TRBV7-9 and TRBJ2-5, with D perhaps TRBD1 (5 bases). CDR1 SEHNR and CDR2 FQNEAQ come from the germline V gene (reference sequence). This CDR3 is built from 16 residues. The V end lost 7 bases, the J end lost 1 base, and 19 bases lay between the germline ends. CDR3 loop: CASTANPGPTQETQYF. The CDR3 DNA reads TGTGCCAGCACCGCGAATCCAGGGCCGACCCAAGAGACCCAGTACTTC.

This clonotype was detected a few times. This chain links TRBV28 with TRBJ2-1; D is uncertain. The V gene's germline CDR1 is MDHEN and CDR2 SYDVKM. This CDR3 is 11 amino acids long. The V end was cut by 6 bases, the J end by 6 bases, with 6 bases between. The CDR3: CASSSPNEQFF. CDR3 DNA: TGTGCCAGCAGCTCTCCCAATGAGCAGTTCTTC.

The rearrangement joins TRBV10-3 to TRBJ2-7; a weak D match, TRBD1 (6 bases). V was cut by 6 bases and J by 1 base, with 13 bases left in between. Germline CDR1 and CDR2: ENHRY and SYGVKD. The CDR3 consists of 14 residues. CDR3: CAISPGTRSYEQYF. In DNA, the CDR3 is TGTGCCATCAGCCCCGGGACAAGATCCTACGAGCAGTACTTC.

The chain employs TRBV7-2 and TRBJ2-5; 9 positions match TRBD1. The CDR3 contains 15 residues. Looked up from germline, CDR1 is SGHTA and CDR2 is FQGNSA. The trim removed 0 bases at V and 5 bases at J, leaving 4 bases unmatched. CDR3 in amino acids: CASSLARTGVETQYF. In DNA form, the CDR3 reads TGTGCCAGCAGCTTAGCGCGGACAGGGGTGGAGACCCAGTACTTC.

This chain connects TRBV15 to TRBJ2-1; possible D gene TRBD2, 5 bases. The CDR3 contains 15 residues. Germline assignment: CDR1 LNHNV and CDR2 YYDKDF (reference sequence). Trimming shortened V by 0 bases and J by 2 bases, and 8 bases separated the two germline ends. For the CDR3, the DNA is TGTGCCACCAGCAGAGATGAGGGTCCCTACAATGAGCAGTTCTTC. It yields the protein CATSRDEGPYNEQFF. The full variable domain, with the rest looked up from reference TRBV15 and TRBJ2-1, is DAMVIQNPRYQVTQFGKPVTLSCSQTLNHNVMYWYQQKSSQAPKLLFHYYDKDFNNEADTPDNFQSRRPNTSFCFLDIRSPGLGDTAMYLCATSRDEGPYNEQFFGPGTRLTVL.

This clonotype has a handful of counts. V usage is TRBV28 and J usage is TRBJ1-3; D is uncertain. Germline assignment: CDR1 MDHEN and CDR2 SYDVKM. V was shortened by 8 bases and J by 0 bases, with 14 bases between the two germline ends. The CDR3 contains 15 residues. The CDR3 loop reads CASGLAFRSGNTIYF. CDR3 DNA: TGTGCCAGCGGTCTGGCATTCCGCTCTGGAAACACCATATATTTT.

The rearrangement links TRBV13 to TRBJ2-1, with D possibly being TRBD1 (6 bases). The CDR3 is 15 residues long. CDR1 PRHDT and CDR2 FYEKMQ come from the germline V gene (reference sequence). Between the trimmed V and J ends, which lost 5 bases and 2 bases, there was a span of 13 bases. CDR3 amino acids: CASSPDRIPYNEQFF. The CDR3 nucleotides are TGTGCCAGCAGCCCCGACAGGATTCCCTACAATGAGCAGTTCTTC.

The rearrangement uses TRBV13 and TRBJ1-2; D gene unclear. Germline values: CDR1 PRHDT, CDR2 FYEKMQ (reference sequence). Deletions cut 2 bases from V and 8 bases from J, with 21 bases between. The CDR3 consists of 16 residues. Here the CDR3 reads CASSLNVFRSRGGYTF. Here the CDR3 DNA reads TGTGCCAGCAGCTTAAATGTATTCCGTTCCCGAGGAGGCTACACCTTC.

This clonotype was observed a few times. The CDR3 DNA reads as TGTGCCAGCAGCACAACAGGGATCATGAACACTGAAGCTTTCTTT. Its translation is CASSTTGIMNTEAFF. The chain links TRBV25-1 to TRBJ1-1; perhaps TRBD1 as D (6 bases). The V and J ends lost 6 bases and 0 bases respectively, with 14 bases between them. CDR3 length equals 15 residues. From germline, CDR1 is MGHDK and CDR2 SYGVNS.

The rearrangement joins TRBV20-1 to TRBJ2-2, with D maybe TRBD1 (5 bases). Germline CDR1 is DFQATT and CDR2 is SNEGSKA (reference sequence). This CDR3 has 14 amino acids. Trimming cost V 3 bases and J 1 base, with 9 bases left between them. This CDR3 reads CSASRVVNTGELFF. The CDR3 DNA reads TGCAGTGCTAGCAGGGTTGTGAACACCGGGGAGCTGTTTTTT.

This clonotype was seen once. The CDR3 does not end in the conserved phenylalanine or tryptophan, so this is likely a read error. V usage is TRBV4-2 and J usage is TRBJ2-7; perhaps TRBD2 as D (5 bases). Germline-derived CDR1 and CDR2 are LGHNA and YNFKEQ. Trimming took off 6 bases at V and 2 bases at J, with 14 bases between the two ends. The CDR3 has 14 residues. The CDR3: CASRRSGKAYEQYS. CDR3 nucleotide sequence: TGTGCCAGCAGGAGGTCGGGGAAGGCCTACGAGCAGTACTCC.

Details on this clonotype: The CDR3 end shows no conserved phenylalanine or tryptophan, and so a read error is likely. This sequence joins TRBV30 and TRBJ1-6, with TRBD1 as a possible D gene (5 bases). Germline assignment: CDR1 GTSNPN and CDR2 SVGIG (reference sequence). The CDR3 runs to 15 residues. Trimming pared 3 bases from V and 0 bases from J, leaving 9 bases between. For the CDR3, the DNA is TGTGCCTGGAGACCCGACAGCTCCTATAATTCACCCCTCCACTTG. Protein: CAWRPDSSYNSPLHL.

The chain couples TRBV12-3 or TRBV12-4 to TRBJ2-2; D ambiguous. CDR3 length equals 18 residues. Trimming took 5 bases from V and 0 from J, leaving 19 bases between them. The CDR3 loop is CASSPHPLFAANTGELFF. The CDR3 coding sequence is TGTGCCAGCAGTCCTCACCCCCTTTTCGCCGCGAACACCGGGGAGCTGTTTTTT.

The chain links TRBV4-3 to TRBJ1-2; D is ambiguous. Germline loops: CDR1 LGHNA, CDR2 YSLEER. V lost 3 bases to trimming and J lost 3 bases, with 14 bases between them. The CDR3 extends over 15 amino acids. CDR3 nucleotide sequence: TGCGCCAGCAGCCAGGCCCGAAGTGAGCACTATGGCTACACCTTC. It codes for CASSQARSEHYGYTF.